The 26 T cell receptor beta chains below were found in one sample sequenced in a study of siplizumab effects on memory and regulatory T cells. Sequenced by immunoSEQ multiplex PCR; TCRdb stores in-frame clones only, minus some. The sample gives around 100,000 clones, about nine tenths of which show up once; 0.14% to 0.15% is in the top ten. Sequencing used CD4+ T cells sorted from blood. The receptors derive from a human donor in good health.

The J gene is TRBJ2-5, the V gene TRBV2, with 7 positions matching TRBD1. Unmatched junction bases numbered 5, after V lost 6 bases and J lost 1 base. This CDR3 has 14 residues. Looked up from germline, CDR1 is SNHLY and CDR2 is FYNNEI. Written as DNA, the CDR3 is TGTGCCAGCAGAAGACAGGGCCTCCAAGAGACCCAGTACTTC. This codes for CASRRQGLQETQYF.

The gene calls are TRBV19 and TRBJ1-4; D gene unclear. The germline V gene encodes CDR1 LNHDA and CDR2 SQIVND (reference sequence). This CDR3 has 15 residues. Trimming pared 6 bases from V and 0 bases from J, leaving 11 bases between. The CDR3 protein is CASSPTYATNEKLFF. DNA of the CDR3: TGTGCCAGTAGCCCGACCTATGCAACTAATGAAAAACTGTTTTTT. Complete variable domain (other parts from reference TRBV19 and TRBJ1-4): DGGITQSPKYLFRKEGQNVTLSCEQNLNHDAMYWYRQDPGQGLRLIYYSQIVNDFQKGDIAEGYSVSREKKESFPLTVTSAQKNPTAFYLCASSPTYATNEKLFFGSGTQLSVL.

The J gene is TRBJ2-1, the V gene TRBV27, with D possibly TRBD2 on 5 matching bases. Germline assignment: CDR1 MNHEY and CDR2 SMNVEV (reference sequence). With 4 bases removed from V and 1 base from J, the gap between germline ends came to 8 bases. This CDR3 has 14 residues. The CDR3 bases are TGTGCCAGCAGTTCCCCGGGGTCCTACAATGAGCAGTTCTTC. This encodes CASSSPGSYNEQFF.

The chain has TRBV7-3 and TRBJ2-3; 9 positions match TRBD2. CDR3 length equals 17 residues. Germline CDR1 reads SGHTA; CDR2 reads FQGTGA. Trimming cost V 2 bases and J 0 bases; bases outside gene matches: 6. CDR3 sequence reads: CASSLAGGPPSTDTQYF. The CDR3, as DNA: TGTGCCAGCAGCTTAGCGGGGGGGCCTCCTAGCACAGATACGCAGTATTTT.

The chain has TRBV30 and TRBJ1-2; the D is unclear. The V gene's germline CDR1 is GTSNPN and CDR2 SVGIG (reference sequence). V lost 0 bases and J 8 bases, leaving 22 bases between the germline ends. The CDR3 loop spans 16 amino acids. CDR3 amino acids: CAWSVFGNRAVGGYTF. In DNA, the CDR3 is TGTGCCTGGAGTGTATTCGGCAACCGGGCCGTGGGAGGCTACACCTTC. The entire variable domain, with the rest obtained from reference TRBV30 and TRBJ1-2, is as follows: SQTIHQWPATLVQPVGSPLSLECTVEGTSNPNLYWYRQAAGRGLQLLFYSVGIGQISSEVPQNLSASRPQDRQFILSSKKLLLSDSGFYLCAWSVFGNRAVGGYTFGSGTRLTVV.

The V gene is TRBV2, the J gene TRBJ2-2; 11 positions match TRBD2. The germline gives CDR1 SNHLY, CDR2 FYNNEI. The CDR3 consists of 18 residues. V shed 1 base, J shed 4 bases, and the junction held 8 bases outside the gene matches. The CDR3 DNA follows: TGTGCCAGCAGTGAAGGGGTAGCGGGGGGGCTAAGCACCGGGGAGCTGTTTTTT. Translated, it gives CASSEGVAGGLSTGELFF. Based on the CDR3 plus reference TRBV2 and TRBJ2-2, the full variable domain is EPEVTQTPSHQVTQMGQEVILRCVPISNHLYFYWYRQILGQKVEFLVSFYNNEISEKSEIFDDQFSVERPDGSNFTLKIRSTKLEDSAMYFCASSEGVAGGLSTGELFFGEGSRLTVL.

The chain couples TRBV10-3 to TRBJ1-4, with D uncertain. In germline, CDR1 is ENHRY, CDR2 SYGVKD. Deletions cut 9 bases from V and 2 bases from J, with 4 bases between. The CDR3 is 11 residues long. The CDR3 coding sequence is TGTGCCATAGGGACTAATGAAAAACTGTTTTTT. Translation: CAIGTNEKLFF.

The chain carries TRBV7-2 and TRBJ2-7, with D perhaps TRBD1 (6 bases). The ends were cut back, 5 bases at V and 3 bases at J, with 14 bases in the middle. CDR1 SGHTA and CDR2 FQGNSA come from the germline V gene. This CDR3 region has 14 residues. CDR3 sequence reads: CASSRQAGDYEQYF. Here the CDR3 DNA reads TGTGCCAGCAGCCGTCAGGCAGGGGACTACGAGCAGTACTTC.

The rearrangement joins TRBV27 to TRBJ1-1; D perhaps matches TRBD1 (6 bases). The CDR3 is 18 amino acids. Germline lookup yields CDR1 MNHEY and CDR2 SMNVEV (reference sequence). V lost 0 bases and J lost 5, with 22 bases in between. The CDR3 DNA sequence: TGTGCCAGCAGTTTATCCTTCAGGCCCTCAGGGGCAGGGACTGAAGCTTTCTTT. Encoded protein: CASSLSFRPSGAGTEAFF.

This clone showed up just a few times. CDR3 sequence: CASSLGQGNYGYTF. CDR3 nucleotide sequence: TGTGCCAGCAGCTTAGGGCAGGGGAACTATGGCTACACCTTC. The chain recombines TRBV7-6 with TRBJ1-2, with D tentatively TRBD1 (6 bases). The germline CDR1 and CDR2 sequences are SGHVS and FNYEAQ. This CDR3 region has 14 residues. With 1 base removed from V and 2 bases from J, the gap between germline ends came to 8 bases.

The gene calls are TRBV15 and TRBJ2-7; D is unresolved. CDR1 is LNHNV, CDR2 YYDKDF, per germline (reference sequence). Between the trimmed V and J ends, which lost 4 bases and 3 bases, there was a span of 4 bases. The CDR3 is 11 residues long. Written as DNA, the CDR3 is TGTGCCACCAGCAAGTACTACGAGCAGTACTTC. Amino acid sequence: CATSKYYEQYF.

The rearrangement joins TRBV18 to TRBJ2-3; D is perhaps TRBD2 (5 bases). Germline assignment: CDR1 KGHSH and CDR2 LQKENI. Trimming pared 0 bases from V and 7 bases from J, leaving 11 bases between. The CDR3 sequence is 14 residues long. The CDR3 DNA reads TGTGCCAGCTCACCACCACGGGGTGGGTATACGCAGTATTTT. It codes for CASSPPRGGYTQYF.

The chain uses TRBV7-9 and TRBJ2-6; D is possibly TRBD2 (6 bases). CDR1 and CDR2 from the germline V gene are SEHNR and FQNEAQ (reference sequence). V was shortened by 8 bases and J by 1 base, with 18 bases between the two germline ends. This CDR3 contains 17 residues. The DNA for the CDR3 is TGTGCCAGCGTGCGGGGCCCCGTGGTTTCTGGGGCCAACGTCCTGACTTTC. Residues: CASVRGPVVSGANVLTF. Together with reference TRBV7-9 and TRBJ2-6, the CDR3 gives the full variable domain: DTGVSQNPRHKITKRGQNVTFRCDPISEHNRLYWYRQTLGQGPEFLTYFQNEAQLEKSRLLSDRFSAERPKGSFSTLEIQRTEQGDSAMYLCASVRGPVVSGANVLTFGAGSRLTVL.

V usage is TRBV23-1 and J usage is TRBJ1-1; D is possibly TRBD1 (6 bases). TRBV23-1 is an open reading frame whose function is uncertain. The V gene lost 8 bases and the J gene lost 8 bases, with 24 bases spanning the gap. The CDR3 loop spans 15 amino acids. Here the CDR3 reads CASPTSGDGSSEAFF. The CDR3 bases are TGCGCCAGCCCGACTTCAGGGGATGGCTCAAGCGAAGCTTTCTTT.

This chain connects TRBV10-1 to TRBJ2-3; 12 bases align to TRBD2. Per germline, CDR1 WNHNN and CDR2 SYGVQD (reference sequence). This CDR3 is 16 amino acids long. With 6 bases clipped from V and 1 base from J, the junction kept 5 bases outside the gene matches. Here the CDR3 reads CASSRTSGARTDTQYF. The CDR3 region has the DNA TGCGCCAGCAGCCGGACTAGCGGGGCCCGCACAGATACGCAGTATTTT.

This chain joins TRBV5-1 and TRBJ2-3; 12 bases line up with TRBD2. Germline CDR1 SGHRS, CDR2 YFSETQ. The trim removed 0 bases at V and 3 bases at J, leaving 8 bases unmatched. This CDR3 spans 18 amino acids. The CDR3 sequence is CASSLGGLAGIGTDTQYF. The DNA of the CDR3 is TGCGCCAGCAGCTTGGGTGGACTAGCGGGGATAGGGACAGATACGCAGTATTTT.

This clone was picked up a small number of times. The chain combines TRBV10-2 with TRBJ2-2, with 11 bases aligning to TRBD2. V lost 7 bases to trimming and J lost 5 bases; unmatched junction nucleotides: 6. The CDR3 covers 15 residues. In germline, CDR1 is WSHSY, CDR2 SAAADI. The CDR3 DNA follows: TGCGCCAGCAATAGCGGGGGGGTAGGGACCGGGGAGCTGTTTTTT. Protein product: CASNSGGVGTGELFF.

The rearrangement links TRBV5-1 to TRBJ2-3; 13 bases fit TRBD2. The V gene's germline CDR1 is SGHRS and CDR2 YFSETQ. Trimming took 2 bases from V and 3 from J; bases not matched to a gene: 6. The CDR3 is made up of 17 amino acids. CDR3 DNA: TGCGCCAGCAGCTTTTGGACTAGCGGGGGACGGACAGATACGCAGTATTTT. This codes for CASSFWTSGGRTDTQYF.

The V call is TRBV6-5, the J call TRBJ1-5; no firm D call. The CDR3 extends over 16 amino acids. CDR1 is MNHEY and CDR2 is SVGAGI in the germline V gene. V gave up 2 bases and J gave up 4 bases, with 15 bases separating them. CDR3 sequence reads: CASSYEALLNNQPQHF. The CDR3, as DNA: TGTGCCAGCAGTTACGAGGCCCTTCTCAATAATCAGCCCCAGCATTTT.

V gene TRBV2 combines with J gene TRBJ1-1; D gene unclear. The CDR3 runs to 14 residues. V was trimmed by 4 bases and J by 2 bases, leaving 11 bases between them. Germline loops: CDR1 SNHLY, CDR2 FYNNEI. The CDR3 nucleotides read TGTGCCAGCAGTGGCGGAACAGCAAACACTGAAGCTTTCTTT. Its translation is CASSGGTANTEAFF.

This chain connects TRBV9 to TRBJ2-2, with 8 bases that match TRBD1. CDR1 and CDR2 from the germline V gene are SGDLS and YYNGEE. The CDR3 extends over 14 amino acids. V dropped 7 bases and J dropped 4; count of bases not matched to a gene: 6. CDR3 residues: CASSRQGSTGELFF. The DNA for the CDR3 is TGTGCCAGCTCGAGACAGGGGAGCACCGGGGAGCTGTTTTTT.

J is TRBJ2-3 and V is TRBV7-9, with D tentatively TRBD2 (6 bases). The V and J ends lost 3 bases and 6 bases respectively, with 7 bases between them. Germline loops: CDR1 SEHNR, CDR2 FQNEAQ (reference sequence). The CDR3 extends over 12 amino acids. The CDR3 is CASSFLADTQYF. The CDR3 DNA sequence: TGTGCCAGCAGCTTTCTAGCGGATACGCAGTATTTT.

The count of this clone is one. The V gene is TRBV2, the J gene TRBJ2-1; TRBD2 matches 9 bases. The length of the CDR3 is 16 residues. Germline-derived CDR1 and CDR2 are SNHLY and FYNNEI. With V trimmed by 4 bases and J by 6 bases, 10 bases remained unmatched. The CDR3 sequence: CASSGAGGGVLNEQFF. The CDR3 DNA follows: TGTGCCAGCAGTGGCGCCGGCGGGGGGGTACTCAATGAGCAGTTCTTC. The variable domain in full, completed from reference TRBV2 and TRBJ2-1, reads EPEVTQTPSHQVTQMGQEVILRCVPISNHLYFYWYRQILGQKVEFLVSFYNNEISEKSEIFDDQFSVERPDGSNFTLKIRSTKLEDSAMYFCASSGAGGGVLNEQFFGPGTRLTVL.

The CDR3 sequence: CASSLGPSGYTF. The CDR3 coding sequence is TGTGCCAGCAGCTTAGGACCGTCCGGCTACACCTTC. The genes are TRBV7-9 and TRBJ1-2; D gene uncertain. The V gene lost 1 base and the J gene lost 8 bases, with 8 bases spanning the gap. The V gene's germline CDR1 is SEHNR and CDR2 FQNEAQ (reference sequence). There are 12 residues in the CDR3.

In its sample, this clone was seen a few times. This chain connects TRBV28 to TRBJ1-1, with D hard to call. This CDR3 contains 13 residues. V shed 10 bases and J shed 1 base, with 13 bases lying between them. Germline CDR1 is MDHEN and CDR2 is SYDVKM. The CDR3 spells CATLGGGNTEAFF. Here the CDR3 DNA reads TGTGCCACCCTGGGTGGTGGGAACACTGAAGCTTTCTTT.

The chain combines TRBV7-2 with TRBJ2-7; 7 bases are a match to TRBD1. From germline, CDR1 is SGHTA and CDR2 FQGNSA. The CDR3 extends over 11 amino acids. The trim removed 5 bases at V and 7 bases at J, leaving 2 bases unmatched. The CDR3 reads CASSQGVEQYF. CDR3 nucleotide sequence: TGTGCCAGCAGCCAGGGGGTTGAGCAGTACTTC.